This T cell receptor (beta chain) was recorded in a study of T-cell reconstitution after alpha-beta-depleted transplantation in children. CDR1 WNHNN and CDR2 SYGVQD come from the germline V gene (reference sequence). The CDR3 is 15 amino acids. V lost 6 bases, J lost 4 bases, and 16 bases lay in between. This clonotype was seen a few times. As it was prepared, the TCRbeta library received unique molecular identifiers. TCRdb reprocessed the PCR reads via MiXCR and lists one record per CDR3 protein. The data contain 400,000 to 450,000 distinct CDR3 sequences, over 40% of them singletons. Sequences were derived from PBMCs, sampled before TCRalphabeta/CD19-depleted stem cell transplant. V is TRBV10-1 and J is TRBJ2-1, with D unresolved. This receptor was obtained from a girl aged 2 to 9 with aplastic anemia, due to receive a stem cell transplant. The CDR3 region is CASSSPGSSYNEQFF. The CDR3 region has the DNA TGCGCCAGCAGCTCCCCCGGTAGTTCTTACAATGAGCAGTTCTTC.